This T cell receptor (beta chain) is from a study of cytomegalovirus exposure and HLA in healthy donors. Study-wide background: About 180 million T cells yielded around 100 million unique TCR beta sequences, as an earlier analysis found.

General study points: CMV serostatus was the only recorded immune exposure for donors. Further analysis was carried out later, and it showed several of the most significant clusters appearing linked to common viral pathogens.

CDR1 SGHTA and CDR2 FQGNSA come from the germline V gene. CDR3 length equals 13 residues. With 3 bases clipped from V and 5 bases from J, the junction kept 3 bases outside the gene matches. This clone was counted a few times. The antigen remains undetermined. PCR employed 60 Vbeta and 13 Jbeta primers. Using immunoSEQ multiplex PCR, the repertoire was profiled, and TCRdb retains in-frame clones only, with some absent. Among about 120,000 clones listed, 60% to 85% were seen once. Source material: PBMCs. V is TRBV7-2 and J is TRBJ1-2; TRBD1 agrees at 7 bases. This sequence originates from a woman aged 40 to 55 in good health and CMV-seropositive. The CDR3 nucleotides are TGTGCCAGCAGCTTGGACAGGAAGTATGGCTACACCTTC. Its protein product is CASSLDRKYGYTF.